This is a list of T cell receptor beta chains from one sample in a study of blood T cell repertoires in COVID-19. Clones were read by immunoSEQ multiplex PCR, and TCRdb kept only the in-frame ones, dropping some. The repertoire holds about 240,000 clones, with about 89% as singletons. The sequenced sample was PBMCs or T cells enriched from blood (not recorded which). Receptors originate from a woman younger than 45 who had recovered from COVID-19. Both conserved end residues are part of each CDR3. A D gene is named only where the DNA matches it firmly. Not every row has a clone size; where given, it reads once, few, many or a size class.

j_call d_call clone_size v_call cdr3_nt cdr3_aa
TRBJ2-7 . . TRBV7-2 TGTGCCAGCAGCTTAGCTCCCCCCACCTACGAGCAGTACTTC CASSLAPPTYEQYF
TRBJ1-2 TRBD1 . TRBV10-3 TGTGCCATCAGTGAGAAGTGGACAGGGATATATGGCTACACCTTC CAISEKWTGIYGYTF
TRBJ1-5 . . TRBV27 TGTGCCAGCAGTTTCGGGGTCAATCAGCCCCAGCATTTT CASSFGVNQPQHF
TRBJ1-4 TRBD1 . TRBV14 TGTGCCAGCAGCCAAGATCGGGGGACAGGGGATGAAAAACTGTTTTTT CASSQDRGTGDEKLFF
TRBJ2-7 TRBD2 . TRBV10-3 TGTGCCACCGCCCTACTAGCGGACTCCTACGAGCAGTACTTC CATALLADSYEQYF
TRBJ1-1 . once TRBV4-1 TGCGCCAGCAGCCCAAAGAAACAGGAGACTGAAGCTTTCTTT CASSPKKQETEAFF
TRBJ2-1 . . TRBV7-2 TGTGCCAGCAGCTTAGAAGCAGGGCCGAGGAATGAGCAGTTCTTC CASSLEAGPRNEQFF
TRBJ2-5 . many TRBV27 TGTGCCAGCAGATTAGGGACAAAAGAGACCCAGTACTTC CASRLGTKETQYF
TRBJ1-5 . . TRBV7-2 TGTGCCAGCAGCTTAAAATCCCGGGGGCCCCAGCATTTT CASSLKSRGPQHF
TRBJ1-4 . . TRBV2 TGTGCCAGCAGTGGGAATCGCCGGGATCGGATTAATGAAAAACTGTTTTTT CASSGNRRDRINEKLFF
TRBJ2-7 TRBD1 once TRBV28 TGTGCCACCGGACAGGCCTACGAGCAGTACTTC CATGQAYEQYF
TRBJ2-7 TRBD2 . TRBV4-1 TGCGCCAGCAGCCTGCTCCCGGCGGGAGCGGGCTCCTACGAGCAGTACTTC CASSLLPAGAGSYEQYF
TRBJ1-2 TRBD1 . TRBV28 TGTGCCATCGACAGGGGTTCATTGGGTGGCTACACCTTC CAIDRGSLGGYTF
TRBJ2-7 . . TRBV5-6 TGTGCCAGCACCACCGATACACACTACGAGCAGTACTTC CASTTDTHYEQYF
TRBJ2-7 TRBD2 few TRBV28 TGTGCCAGCAGACCGACTAGCGGGGTCTACGAGCAGTACTTC CASRPTSGVYEQYF
TRBJ2-7 TRBD2 . TRBV9 TGTGCCAGCGGCAGAAGCGGGAGTGGGTACGAGCAGTACTTC CASGRSGSGYEQYF
TRBJ1-5 . . TRBV30 TGTGCCTGGAGTGTGGGACTGGGCAATCAGCCCCAGCATTTT CAWSVGLGNQPQHF
TRBJ1-2 . once TRBV25-1 TGTGCCAGCAGTTCCCCGGGAGAGGGCTACACCTTC CASSSPGEGYTF
TRBJ2-1 . . TRBV5-1 TGCGCCAGCAGCTTGCCCTCAGGGGTTTATGAAGAGCAGTTCTTC CASSLPSGVYEEQFF
TRBJ1-1 TRBD1 few TRBV19 TGTGCCAGTTCATTCCAGGGGGCTGAAGCTTTCTTT CASSFQGAEAFF
TRBJ2-6 . . TRBV11-2 TGTGCCAGCAGTCTACCTGGGGCCAACGTCCTGACTTTC CASSLPGANVLTF
TRBJ2-1 . . TRBV29-1 TGCAGCGTTGTGGGGCAGGGGAGCTCCTACAATGAGCAGTTCTTC CSVVGQGSSYNEQFF
TRBJ1-5 . . TRBV11-2 TGTGCCAGCAGCTTAGAGGTAGGAGTCAATCAGCCCCAGCATTTT CASSLEVGVNQPQHF
TRBJ2-1 . once TRBV24-1 TGTGCCACCAGTGATCAGACTAGGTATGAGCAGTTCTTC CATSDQTRYEQFF
TRBJ2-1 TRBD2 . TRBV9 TGTGCCAGCAGCGTAGAGCGGGAGGGTGAGCAGTTCTTC CASSVEREGEQFF
TRBJ2-3 . . TRBV28 TGTGCCAGCAGTTTCATAGACAGAGTCACAGATACGCAGTATTTT CASSFIDRVTDTQYF
TRBJ1-5 . . TRBV19 TGTGCCAGTAGTGCGGGGAGGGGCAATCAGCCCCAGCATTTT CASSAGRGNQPQHF
TRBJ1-1 . . TRBV19 TGTGCCAGTAGTATAAGAGGCAACACTGAAGCTTTCTTT CASSIRGNTEAFF
TRBJ2-5 TRBD1 . TRBV7-9 TGTGCCAGCAGCTTAGGGGACAGGGGATTGCAGGAGACCCAGTACTTC CASSLGDRGLQETQYF
TRBJ1-2 . . TRBV3-1/TRBV3-2 TGTGCCAGCAGCTCGGACTTCTATGGCTACACCTTC CASSSDFYGYTF
TRBJ2-1 TRBD2 . TRBV7-3 TGTGCCAGCAGCCTCGGGACTAGCGGCAACAATGAGCAGTTCTTC CASSLGTSGNNEQFF
TRBJ1-4 . . TRBV19 TGTGCCAGTACTCCAGGACAGAGTAATGAAAAACTGTTTTTT CASTPGQSNEKLFF
TRBJ2-5 TRBD1 . TRBV5-1 TGCGCCAGCAGCAAAAACCGGGACAGGGGCCAAGAGACCCAGTACTTC CASSKNRDRGQETQYF
TRBJ2-3 TRBD2 . TRBV2 TGTGCCAGCAGTGAAAAGACTAGCGGGAGGGTGGCTGGTGCGGGAGATACGCAGTATTTT CASSEKTSGRVAGAGDTQYF
TRBJ1-1 . . TRBV6-2/TRBV6-3 TGTGCCAGCAGCCACTCTGATGGTGAAGCTTTCTTT CASSHSDGEAFF
TRBJ1-2 TRBD1 . TRBV28 TGTGCCAGCACCCTGGGACAGGGAGAGAACTATGGCTACACCTTC CASTLGQGENYGYTF
TRBJ1-5 . . TRBV18 TGTGCCAGCTCACTTACAGGGTTTGATCAGCCCCAGCATTTT CASSLTGFDQPQHF
TRBJ2-2 . . TRBV6-2/TRBV6-3 TGTGCCAGCAGCGCCTTCGGACTGCTACTACTAAAAAACACCGGGGAGCTGTTTTTT CASSAFGLLLLKNTGELFF
TRBJ1-1 TRBD1 . TRBV29-1 TGCAGCGTCAAGGGGGCTCCGGACACTGAAGCTTTCTTT CSVKGAPDTEAFF
TRBJ2-2 . . TRBV13 TGTGCCAGCAGCTTAGCCCGGTGGCAGGGCATCACCGGGGAGCTGTTTTTT CASSLARWQGITGELFF
TRBJ2-1 TRBD2 . TRBV9 TGTGCCAGCAGCGTCAGACTAGCGGGAGGGCGGGAGGAGCAGTTCTTC CASSVRLAGGREEQFF
TRBJ2-5 TRBD2 . TRBV7-2 TGTGCCAGCAGCTTAGAGGTGCTAGCGGTAGAGACCCAGTACTTC CASSLEVLAVETQYF
TRBJ2-5 . . TRBV28 TGTGCCAGCAGTTCATCCAGGACAGCTTACCAAGAGACCCAGTACTTC CASSSSRTAYQETQYF